This TCR beta chain was identified in a study of CD8+CD57+ T cells in acquired aplastic anemia. Study summary: Sorting CD4+ and CD8+ cells gave DNA averaging about 3.2 ug. Study-wide findings and caveats: The study identified 25 to 30 CD8+ CDR3 sequences shared by patients and controls.

Genomic DNA templated the TCR beta VDJ and CDR3 profiling. TCRdb used MiXCR to reprocess the reads, holding one entry per CDR3 protein. The sample records around 180,000 distinct CDR3 sequences, about 60% being singletons. The CDR3 loop spans 12 amino acids. The V end was cut by 10 bases, the J end by 2 bases, with 8 bases between. The germline V gene has CDR1 KGHDR and CDR2 SFDVKD. This clonotype was recorded once. Its specificity is unknown. The source is a human donor in good health. The sample taken for sequencing was sorted CD4+, CD8+, or CD8+CD57+ T cells (not recorded which) from PBMCs. This chain connects TRBV24-1 to TRBJ1-3; D unresolved. CDR3 nucleotide sequence: TGTGCCACACAGAGGCCTGGAAACACCATATATTTT. This sequence encodes CATQRPGNTIYF.